This T cell receptor (beta chain) was observed in a study of blood T cells in healthy people across ages. Study observations and caveats: Possibly confounding the expanded clonotype changes was the fact that donor CMV status was unknown. It was held that diversity estimates obtained from one million T cells represented underestimates. Among T cells, TCR beta diversity per million cells dropped roughly linearly as age rose.

At least ten counts were recorded for this clonotype. Its antigen is still unknown. Trimming cost V 0 bases and J 7 bases; bases outside gene matches: 7. The CDR3 sequence is 15 residues long. CDR1 SGDLS and CDR2 YYNGEE come from the germline V gene. A sample-barcoded 5' primer and a J-beta primer mix were used in a second PCR of about 6 to 11 cycles. Every single cDNA molecule received a tag from a template-switch adaptor with 12 random nucleotides. Via MiXCR, TCRdb re-called the 5' RACE reads, giving one row per CDR3 protein. This sample has hundreds of thousands of distinct CDR3 sequences, with around 50% found just once.

The material sequenced was blood. This TCR derives from a man aged 80 or over in good health. The chain couples TRBV9 to TRBJ2-1; TRBD2 aligns across 7 bases. The CDR3 reads CASSVGLAALNEQFF. CDR3 bases: TGTGCCAGCAGCGTAGGGCTAGCGGCCTTAAATGAGCAGTTCTTC.